This TCR beta chain was retrieved from a study of control samples from healthy donors and cancer patients (dated by TCRdb to 2018 to 2020). Comment on this clone: Its cognate antigen has yet to be identified. Per-nucleotide qualities are absent, and no much larger clonotype sits a single base away.

Receptor amplification or capture employed the immunoSEQ multiplex PCR assay. TCRdb retrieved this table from immuneACCESS and kept in-frame rearrangements only. Not all clones are present; in checked studies, unresolved V genes account for under half, and no reason is known for the remainder. The sample table lists 84,000 or so clones, 91% of them with a count of one. More than 15% of the sample rests with the top ten. Trimming removed 5 bases from V and 3 bases from J; the gene matches leave 17 bases unexplained. The CDR3 runs 18 amino acids, cysteine and phenylalanine included. Of all the DNA, just the CDR3 is kept, 54 bases in frame from base 1. From the germline V gene (reference sequence), CDR1 is SEHNR and CDR2 is FQNEAQ.

Sequenced input: blood. The receptor was isolated from a man younger than 40 in good health. Recombination linked TRBV7-9 to TRBJ2-7; 9 bases in the middle match TRBD1. The nucleotides read TGTGCCAGCAGCCCCCGGCGGTGGACAGGGGTTAATTACTACGAGCAGTACTTC. Its protein product is CASSPRRWTGVNYYEQYF.